These 14 T cell receptor beta chains share one sample of origin, sequenced in a study of T cell responses to AZD1222 COVID-19 vaccine (dated by TCRdb to 2020 to 2023). The protocol used for the library was the immunoSEQ multiplex PCR assay. In TCRdb, the immuneACCESS table is reduced to in-frame sequences with V and J assigned. These tables do not hold every clone; where another copy was compared, an unresolved V gene accounts for under half, and the others remain unexplained. The sample yields fewer than 120,000 clones; about 88% were counted once. The top ten clones comprise over 1.5% of the sample. The sample's time point label is to be understood as: baseline before first vaccination. The sample consisted of peripheral blood, taken on day 0 of AZD1222 vaccination. These receptors came from an adult in good health.

This clone has a single count. The chain has TRBV5-8 and TRBJ1-4, with D hard to call. Trimming took 1 base from V and 8 from J, leaving 12 bases between them. Germline CDR1 and CDR2: SGHTS and YDEGEE. This CDR3 spans 14 amino acids. CDR3 sequence: CASSLPSPREKLFF. CDR3 sequence (DNA): TGTGCCAGCAGCTTGCCTAGCCCAAGGGAAAAACTGTTTTTT.

The V and J genes are TRBV18 and TRBJ1-5; tentatively, D is TRBD1 (6 bases). This CDR3 comprises 14 residues. Germline CDR1 reads KGHSH; CDR2 reads LQKENI. The V and J ends lost 3 bases and 3 bases respectively, with 9 bases between them. CDR3 DNA: TGTGCCAGCTCACCCGGACAGAACAATCAGCCCCAGCATTTT. It is translated as CASSPGQNNQPQHF.

The V and J genes are TRBV11-2 and TRBJ2-5; possible D gene TRBD1, 5 bases. Germline values: CDR1 SGHAT, CDR2 FQNNGV. V gave up 2 bases and J gave up 2 bases, with 24 bases separating them. This CDR3 has 19 residues. The CDR3 protein is CASSLRYRYRPHDQETQYF. CDR3 DNA sequence: TGTGCCAGCAGCTTAAGGTATAGATACAGGCCACACGATCAAGAGACCCAGTACTTC.

The rearrangement joins TRBV30 to TRBJ1-4; D is perhaps TRBD1 (6 bases). In germline, CDR1 is GTSNPN, CDR2 SVGIG (reference sequence). V was shortened by 0 bases and J by 8 bases, with 13 bases between the two germline ends. CDR3 length equals 14 residues. The CDR3 is CAWSVTGTTEKLFF. The CDR3 DNA follows: TGTGCCTGGAGTGTAACGGGGACAACAGAAAAACTGTTTTTT.

This clone came up once. The gene calls are TRBV19 and TRBJ1-6, with TRBD1 matching over 8 bases. J gave up 8 bases and V 4 bases, and 7 bases lay outside the gene matches. The CDR3 extends over 15 amino acids. Germline CDR1 and CDR2: LNHDA and SQIVND (reference sequence). This chain's CDR3 is CASSTGQGLDSPLHF. The CDR3 DNA follows: TGTGCCAGTAGTACCGGACAGGGCTTGGATTCACCCCTCCACTTT.

J is TRBJ2-7 and V is TRBV6-2 or TRBV6-3; 8 bases map to TRBD2. Germline CDR1 MNHEY, CDR2 SVGEGT. V was pared by 2 bases and J by 0 bases, with 6 bases of the junction left unmatched. This CDR3 is built from 16 residues. The CDR3 DNA reads TGTGCCAGCAGTTACGCCATCCGGGGGGGCTCCTACGAGCAGTACTTC. This gives the protein CASSYAIRGGSYEQYF.

The chain couples TRBV5-1 to TRBJ1-2, with D tentatively TRBD1 (5 bases). CDR1 SGHRS and CDR2 YFSETQ come from the germline V gene. CDR3 length equals 17 residues. The V end lost 0 bases, the J end lost 0 bases, and 15 bases lay between the germline ends. CDR3 loop: CASSLGWRDSANYGYTF. CDR3 DNA sequence: TGCGCCAGCAGCTTGGGGTGGAGGGACTCAGCTAACTATGGCTACACCTTC.

The chain has TRBV29-1 and TRBJ2-7; TRBD1 matches 7 bases. Germline CDR1 is SQVTM and CDR2 is ANQGSEA. This CDR3 is 15 amino acids long. Losses at the gene ends were 2 bases for V and 3 bases for J; bases not matched to a gene: 10. In nucleotides, the CDR3 is TGCAGCGTTGAAAAAAGGGGACAGAACGGCTACGAGCAGTACTTC. Its translation is CSVEKRGQNGYEQYF.

V and J are TRBV18 and TRBJ1-5; 10 bases align to TRBD1. CDR1 and CDR2 (germline): KGHSH, LQKENI. The CDR3 consists of 18 residues. J was trimmed by 3 bases and V by 2 bases; bases with no gene match: 10. The CDR3 nucleotides are TGTGCCAGCTCACCATCTCTTCGGACAGGGGGAATCAATCAGCCCCAGCATTTT. Its protein product is CASSPSLRTGGINQPQHF.

The chain links TRBV5-5 to TRBJ2-5, with TRBD1 as a possible D gene (6 bases). Germline CDR1 SGHKS, CDR2 YYEKEE (reference sequence). CDR3 length: 15 amino acids. The germline V and J ends were trimmed by 4 bases and 4 bases, with 17 bases remaining between them. This chain's CDR3 is CASSDGTNRLETQYF. The CDR3 nucleotides read TGTGCCAGCAGCGACGGGACAAACCGACTAGAGACCCAGTACTTC.

This chain links TRBV19 with TRBJ2-7; 9 bases match TRBD1. The trim removed 6 bases at V and 3 bases at J, leaving 9 bases unmatched. The germline CDR1 and CDR2 sequences are LNHDA and SQIVND (reference sequence). The CDR3 runs 15 residues. The chain's CDR3 is CASRTATGGSYEQYF. The CDR3 DNA sequence: TGTGCCAGTAGAACAGCGACAGGGGGGAGCTACGAGCAGTACTTC.

The J gene is TRBJ1-1, the V gene TRBV7-8; D is perhaps TRBD1 (5 bases). Trimming cost V 1 base and J 7 bases, with 13 bases left between them. CDR1 is SGHVS and CDR2 is FQNEAQ in the germline V gene. The CDR3 is 14 amino acids. The CDR3 protein is CASSLEGRTVEAFF. DNA of the CDR3: TGTGCCAGCAGCTTAGAGGGGAGAACCGTTGAAGCTTTCTTT.

As concerns this clone: The sample contains more than one DNA sequence encoding this CDR3. The chain is built from TRBV2 and TRBJ2-5; 10 positions agree with TRBD2. Looked up from germline, CDR1 is SNHLY and CDR2 is FYNNEI. The CDR3 sequence is 16 residues long. J was trimmed by 4 bases and V by 1 base; bases with no gene match: 6. Written as DNA, the CDR3 is TGTGCCAGCAGTGAAGGGTCAGCGGGGGGGCGAGAGACCCAGTACTTC. Translated, it gives CASSEGSAGGRETQYF.

This chain connects TRBV11-1 to TRBJ1-1; D uncertain. Germline lookup yields CDR1 SGHAT and CDR2 FQDESV (reference sequence). This CDR3 has 12 amino acids. The V end lost 5 bases, the J end lost 2 bases, and 6 bases lay between the germline ends. This CDR3 reads CASSHPNTEAFF. CDR3 nucleotide sequence: TGTGCCAGCAGCCATCCTAACACTGAAGCTTTCTTT.